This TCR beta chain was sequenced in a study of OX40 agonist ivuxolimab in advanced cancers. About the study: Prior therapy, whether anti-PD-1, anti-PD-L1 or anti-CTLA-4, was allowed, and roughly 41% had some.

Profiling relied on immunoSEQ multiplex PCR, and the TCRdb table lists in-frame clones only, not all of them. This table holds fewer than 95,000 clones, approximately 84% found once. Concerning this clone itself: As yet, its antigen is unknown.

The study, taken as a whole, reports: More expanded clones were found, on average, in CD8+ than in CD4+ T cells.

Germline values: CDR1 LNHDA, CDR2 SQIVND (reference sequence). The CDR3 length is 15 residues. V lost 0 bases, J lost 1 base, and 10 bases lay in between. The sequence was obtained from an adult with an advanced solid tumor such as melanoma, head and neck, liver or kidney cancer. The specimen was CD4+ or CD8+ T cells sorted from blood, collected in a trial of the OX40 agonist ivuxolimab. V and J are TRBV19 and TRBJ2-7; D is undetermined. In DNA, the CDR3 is TGTGCCAGTAGTATAGACTATGTGCGGTCCTACGAGCAGTACGTC. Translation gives CASSIDYVRSYEQYV.